This T cell receptor (beta chain) was sequenced during a study of regulatory T cells in long-lasting Graves disease. CDR3 size: 16 residues. With V trimmed by 4 bases and J by 2 bases, 4 bases remained unmatched. CDR1 is KGHDR and CDR2 is SFDVKD in the germline V gene. As to time point: newly diagnosed GD, antithyroid drugs for less than 3 months. Researchers made the TCR library from RNA that was extracted from PBMCs. The collection involved drawing nine milliliters of peripheral blood into EDTA tubes. In building TCR beta libraries, iRepertoire HTBI primers were used together with Arm-PCR of CDR3 regions. Original data processing: Samples revealed 60 to 70 TRBV and 14 TRBJ segments. TCRdb called the multiplex PCR reads again in MiXCR, with one record for every CDR3 protein. TCRdb, rather than the study authors, made the V and J calls. The sample carries around 400,000 distinct CDR3 sequences, around 11% recorded once.

Another study also made use of these data, one on T cells in Graves' hyperthyroidism and ophthalmopathy. That source reports: Primed by the HTBI set, a first-round RT-PCR was run on the TCR CDR3. A median 6.5 months before onset, the model predicted ophthalmopathy.

The chain links TRBV24-1 to TRBJ2-5; TRBD2 matches 12 bases. The specimen was peripheral blood mononuclear cells (PBMCs), collected at new diagnosis, from a patient treated with antithyroid drugs. This receptor was taken from a woman aged 18-29 years with Graves disease. CDR3 sequence: CATSEPGTSGQETQYF. The CDR3 DNA sequence: TGTGCCACCAGTGAACCCGGGACTAGCGGGCAAGAGACCCAGTACTTC.